This TCR beta chain was sequenced for a study of T cell changes during pregnancy in multiple sclerosis. V was pared by 5 bases and J by 0 bases, with 8 bases between. Germline-derived CDR1 and CDR2 are SGHVS and FQNEAQ. The CDR3 totals 14 residues. Using immunoSEQ multiplex PCR, the repertoire was profiled, and TCRdb retains in-frame clones only, with some absent. The sample lists approximately 48,000 clones, 85% to 95% seen once, with just under 0.6% in the top ten. This clone occurred a few times. The origin of this receptor is a female donor with multiple sclerosis, enrolled in a pregnancy study. This chain uses TRBV7-8 with TRBJ1-3; D unresolved. The source material was CD4+ T cells from peripheral blood mononuclear cells, sampled in the second trimester of pregnancy. CDR3 amino acids: CASSPPRSGNTIYF. For the CDR3, the DNA is TGTGCCAGCAGCCCCCCTCGCTCTGGAAACACCATATATTTT.